Below, 4 T cell receptor beta chains from the same sample are listed, as sequenced in a study of cytomegalovirus exposure and HLA in healthy donors. PCR amplification relied on 60 Vbeta primers (plus 13 Jbeta primers). Sequencing used immunoSEQ multiplex PCR; TCRdb keeps in-frame clones, though not all of them. Here the sample spans more than 100,000 clones, approximately 79% being singletons. The sample consisted of PBMCs. The receptor set was obtained from a middle-aged man in good health and CMV-seropositive.

The rearrangement joins TRBV19 to TRBJ2-4; 9 positions agree with TRBD2. The CDR3 totals 16 residues. Germline V gives CDR1 LNHDA, CDR2 SQIVND (reference sequence). Germline trimming cut 1 base from V and 4 bases from J; bases unmatched to any gene: 5. The CDR3 DNA follows: TGTGCCAGTAGTATAGTTGGGCTAGCGGGGAAAAACATTCAGTACTTC. Amino acid sequence: CASSIVGLAGKNIQYF.

The V gene is TRBV29-1, the J gene TRBJ1-2; D not certain. CDR1 is SQVTM and CDR2 is ANQGSEA in the germline V gene. CDR3 length: 12 residues. The germline V and J ends were trimmed by 6 bases and 5 bases, with 13 bases remaining between them. The CDR3, as DNA: TGCAGCGTGTCCACTCATACTTATGGCTACACCTTC. It yields the protein CSVSTHTYGYTF.

The CDR3 DNA sequence: TGTGCCACCAGCAGAGATTTGGCCACGAACACCGGGGAGCTGTTTTTT. Its translation: CATSRDLATNTGELFF. The J gene is TRBJ2-2, the V gene TRBV15, with D unclear. V gave up 0 bases and J gave up 0 bases, with 8 bases separating them. This CDR3 has 16 residues. Germline lookup yields CDR1 LNHNV and CDR2 YYDKDF (reference sequence).

The chain couples TRBV27 to TRBJ1-2; D might be TRBD1 (5 bases). V was shortened by 5 bases and J by 2 bases, with 9 bases between the two germline ends. CDR1 is MNHEY, CDR2 SMNVEV, per germline (reference sequence). The CDR3 extends over 13 amino acids. This CDR3 is CASSPGGNYGYTF. CDR3 nucleotide sequence: TGTGCCAGCAGTCCCGGGGGGAACTATGGCTACACCTTC.